This T cell receptor beta chain is drawn from a study of shared clonotypes between healthy human individuals. Clones were read by immunoSEQ multiplex PCR, and TCRdb kept only the in-frame ones, dropping some. Counted here are 2 million to 2.5 million clones, more than 80% occurring once; the ten biggest clones make up about 0.39%. In germline, CDR1 is SGHRS, CDR2 YFSETQ. Trimming took 2 bases from V and 0 from J; bases not matched to a gene: 10. This CDR3 has 17 residues. This sequence originates from a young man in good health. Some clones in this sample may be carry-over from other donors' samples. What was sequenced was naive CD4+ T cells from PBMCs. The subset denotes: CD45RA+ positively selected. The chain has TRBV5-1 and TRBJ2-7; TRBD2 matches at 8 bases. For the CDR3, the DNA is TGCGCCAGCAGCTTCAACGACCGGGGGGGACCCTCCTACGAGCAGTACTTC. Translated: CASSFNDRGGPSYEQYF.